This TCR beta chain was identified during a study of glioma-infiltrating T cells after dendritic cell vaccination. This clone came up once. Before vaccination, two weeks after the third vaccination, and at progression, PBMC were collected. The CDR3 covers 13 residues. Trimming pared 8 bases from V and 4 bases from J, leaving 15 bases between. From germline, CDR1 is SNHLY and CDR2 FYNNEI. Assay used: immunoSEQ multiplex PCR; TCRdb lists only in-frame clones, some missing. The table records around 96,000 clones, 79% of them present only once. This sequence originates from a human donor with glioblastoma. Sample: blood, taken before dendritic cell vaccination. The chain recombines TRBV2 with TRBJ2-7, with D tentatively TRBD2 (6 bases). CDR3 DNA: TGTGCCAGCGGTAACGCGGGGAGTTACGAGCAGTACTTC. Its protein product is CASGNAGSYEQYF.